The 4 T cell receptor beta chains given below trace back to one sample, sequenced in a study of cytomegalovirus exposure and HLA in healthy donors. PCR amplification relied on 60 Vbeta primers (plus 13 Jbeta primers). Data came from immunoSEQ multiplex PCR; TCRdb stores just in-frame clones and leaves some out. This table has under 200,000 clones, roughly 82% appearing once. The material sequenced was PBMCs. These receptor sequences come from a man aged 45-65 years in good health and CMV-seropositive.

This chain connects TRBV4-2 to TRBJ2-3, with 8 bases that match TRBD2. This CDR3 comprises 19 residues. V dropped 1 base and J dropped 0; count of bases not matched to a gene: 12. Germline V lookup: CDR1 LGHNA, CDR2 YNFKEQ. Here the CDR3 reads CASSQVSSGKRTSTDTQYF. In DNA, the CDR3 is TGTGCCAGCAGCCAAGTGAGTAGCGGGAAGCGTACTAGCACAGATACGCAGTATTTT.

The chain combines TRBV28 with TRBJ1-5, with 8 bases identical to TRBD1. The junction had 8 bases not matched to a gene; V was cut back by 1 base and J by 9 bases. Germline V lookup: CDR1 MDHEN, CDR2 SYDVKM. The length of the CDR3 is 15 residues. CDR3 coding DNA: TGTGCCAGCAGTTTATTGACAGGGGATGACGTGCCCCAGCATTTT. As protein: CASSLLTGDDVPQHF. The full variable domain, in which reference TRBV28 and TRBJ1-5 provide the parts outside the CDR3, is DVKVTQSSRYLVKRTGEKVFLECVQDMDHENMFWYRQDPGLGLRLIYFSYDVKMKEKGDIPEGYSVSREKKERFSLILESASTNQTSMYLCASSLLTGDDVPQHFGDGTRLSIL.

The chain carries TRBV6-5 and TRBJ2-2; D might be TRBD2 (5 bases). CDR3 size: 13 residues. The germline V gene encodes CDR1 MNHEY and CDR2 SVGAGI. The germline V and J ends were trimmed by 2 bases and 8 bases, with 9 bases remaining between them. The CDR3 DNA is TGTGCCAGCAGTTACGCCGGGAAGGGGGAGCTGTTTTTT. It codes for CASSYAGKGELFF.

This chain joins TRBV28 and TRBJ1-2; D uncertain. The ends were cut back, 2 bases at V and 4 bases at J, with 5 bases in the middle. Germline V gene lookup returns CDR1 MDHEN and CDR2 SYDVKM. The CDR3 covers 12 residues. The CDR3 region is CASSLPSYGYTF. CDR3 DNA: TGTGCCAGCAGTTTACCCAGCTATGGCTACACCTTC.